These 10 T cell receptor beta chains originate from one sample sequenced in a study of CD4 T cells in relation to SARS-CoV-2 and coronaviruses. No antigen has been assigned to these receptors. This table comes from immunoSEQ multiplex PCR, and its TCRdb copy is limited to in-frame clones, with some not included. This repertoire shows tens of thousands of clones, around 75% found once; its top ten account for roughly a fifth. Unexposed donor CD4+ T cells date from about 2010-2019, before the COVID-19 pandemic. Isolation of CD4+ T cells took place after approximately 11 days in culture. What was sequenced was CD4+ T cells from PBMCs, cultured in vitro. The receptors were sampled from a human donor in good health.

V is TRBV9 and J is TRBJ1-2, with D possibly TRBD1 on 5 matching bases. The length of the CDR3 is 13 residues. V gave up 0 bases and J gave up 8 bases, with 11 bases separating them. Germline values: CDR1 SGDLS, CDR2 YYNGEE. CDR3 bases: TGTGCCAGCAGCGTAGTCGGGGCATGGGGCTACACCTTC. Amino acids: CASSVVGAWGYTF.

The V gene is TRBV6-5, the J gene TRBJ1-6; the D is unclear. Germline loops: CDR1 MNHEY, CDR2 SVGAGI. The CDR3 consists of 13 residues. The ends were cut back, 6 bases at V and 10 bases at J, with 13 bases in the middle. The CDR3 reads CASRMGFSSPLHF. The DNA of the CDR3 is TGTGCCAGCAGGATGGGATTTTCCTCACCCCTCCACTTT.

The V and J genes are TRBV7-8 and TRBJ1-2; D not resolved. V was shortened by 2 bases and J by 2 bases, with 9 bases between the two germline ends. CDR3 length: 14 residues. Germline lookup yields CDR1 SGHVS and CDR2 FQNEAQ. In DNA form, the CDR3 reads TGTGCCAGCAGCTTATATGACTCAAACTATGGCTACACCTTC. Translation gives CASSLYDSNYGYTF.

V gene TRBV4-3 combines with J gene TRBJ1-2, with TRBD1 matching 9 bases. V trimming: 3 bases; J trimming: 2 bases; junction bases outside the gene matches: 4. Germline CDR1 reads LGHNA; CDR2 reads YSLEER. The CDR3 contains 15 residues. The CDR3 loop reads CASSHAGTGNYGYTF. The CDR3 nucleotides are TGCGCCAGCAGCCATGCCGGGACAGGGAACTATGGCTACACCTTC.

The chain is built from TRBV2 and TRBJ1-3; TRBD1 aligns across 8 bases. The CDR3 spans 16 residues. Germline CDR1 and CDR2: SNHLY and FYNNEI. V lost 6 bases to trimming and J lost 2 bases; unmatched junction nucleotides: 9. As DNA, the CDR3 is TGTGCCAGCAGAGAGCACAGGGGGGGAACTGGAAACACCATATATTTT. This codes for CASREHRGGTGNTIYF.

The J gene is TRBJ2-3, the V gene TRBV4-2; 9 nucleotides match TRBD2. Trimming cost V 2 bases and J 1 base; bases outside gene matches: 7. There are 17 residues in the CDR3. Germline V gives CDR1 LGHNA, CDR2 YNFKEQ. CDR3 sequence reads: CASSQILSGGGTDTQYF. In DNA form, the CDR3 reads TGTGCCAGCAGCCAAATCCTTAGCGGGGGAGGCACAGATACGCAGTATTTT.

This clone has only a few counts. This sequence joins TRBV5-4 and TRBJ2-1; 8 bases are a match to TRBD2. The CDR3 contains 18 residues. V gave up 6 bases and J gave up 2 bases; unmatched junction bases: 16. Germline V gene data show CDR1 as SGHNT and CDR2 as YYREEE (reference sequence). The DNA for the CDR3 is TGTGCCAGCACCCCGGGGGGGAGAGGGAGCGGGGCCTACAATGAGCAGTTCTTC. It translates to CASTPGGRGSGAYNEQFF.

This clone has more than one count but fewer than ten. The genes are TRBV19 and TRBJ1-5, with TRBD1 matching 8 bases. This CDR3 region has 14 residues. The germline V gene has CDR1 LNHDA and CDR2 SQIVND (reference sequence). J gave up 2 bases and V 8 bases, and 5 bases lay outside the gene matches. In nucleotides, the CDR3 is TGTGCCAGTTCACAGGGGGTTGGCAATCAGCCCCAGCATTTT. Protein: CASSQGVGNQPQHF.

V and J are TRBV14 and TRBJ1-4; D may be TRBD1 (5 bases). The length of the CDR3 is 15 residues. V dropped 4 bases and J dropped 7 bases, with 16 bases sitting between them. Germline assignment: CDR1 SGHDN and CDR2 FVKESK. The CDR3 sequence: CASSRFQGGGEKLFF. CDR3 bases: TGTGCCAGCAGCCGATTTCAGGGAGGAGGTGAAAAACTGTTTTTT.

Only a few counts were recorded for this clone. The chain joins TRBV3-1 (or the pseudogene TRBV3-2) to TRBJ1-2; 12 positions agree with TRBD1. This CDR3 is 15 amino acids long. Germline-derived CDR1 and CDR2 are LGHDT and YNNKEL (reference sequence). Germline trimming cut 4 bases from V and 8 bases from J; bases unmatched to any gene: 8. The CDR3 bases are TGTGCCAGCAGCCGACCGGGACAGGGGGCGTTGGGCTACACCTTC. This translates into CASSRPGQGALGYTF.